Listed below are T cell receptor beta chains from one sample, sequenced in a study of T cell responses to AZD1222 COVID-19 vaccine. Using immunoSEQ multiplex PCR, the repertoire was profiled, and TCRdb retains in-frame clones only, with some absent. The data show roughly 140,000 clones, over 70% seen once. The source was peripheral blood, collected 28 days after the second AZD1222 dose. Receptors were obtained from an adult who received the AZD1222 COVID-19 vaccine. The CDR3 runs from the conserved cysteine through the conserved F or W. The order of the fields is CDR3 length, D gene, V gene, clone size, J gene, CDR3 DNA, CDR3 protein. The D gene is left open where the match is weak. The listing skips clone size in some rows; elsewhere it reads once, few, many or a size class.

>15|-|TRBV6-5|-|TRBJ1-5
TGTGCCAGCAGTTCCGTTGGCACTCCGAAGATGCCCCAGCATTTT
CASSSVGTPKMPQHF
>15|TRBD1|TRBV5-8|-|TRBJ2-3
TGTGCCAGCAGCTTGGGTCAGGGGGCAACAGATACGCAGTATTTT
CASSLGQGATDTQYF
>16|-|TRBV19|once|TRBJ1-1
TGTGCCAGTAGTAAAGCGAGGGGCTGGGCGGACACTGAAGCTTTCTTT
CASSKARGWADTEAFF
>19|TRBD1|TRBV10-3|-|TRBJ1-5
TGTGCCATCAGGGCCTCCTCGGGACAGGGGGGTAAGGGCAATCAGCCCCAGCATTTT
CAIRASSGQGGKGNQPQHF
>17|-|TRBV7-9|-|TRBJ2-1
TGTGCCAGCAGCGATGGACAACCCGTGGGTACCTACAATGAGCAGTTCTTC
CASSDGQPVGTYNEQFF
>13|-|TRBV3-1/TRBV3-2|-|TRBJ2-1
TGTGCCAGCAGCCCCTTGGGGCACAATGAGCAGTTCTTC
CASSPLGHNEQFF
>17|TRBD1|TRBV7-2|-|TRBJ1-6
TGTGCCAGCAGCCCCCCGGACAGGAGCTCCTATAATTCACCCCTCCACTTT
CASSPPDRSSYNSPLHF
>17|TRBD2|TRBV18|once|TRBJ2-3
TGTGCCAGCTCACCCTATGGGACTAGCGGGAGAACAGATACGCAGTATTTT
CASSPYGTSGRTDTQYF
>16|TRBD1|TRBV6-6|-|TRBJ1-5
TGTGCCAGCAGTTACCAGAACAGGGGCGGCAATCAGCCCCAGCATTTT
CASSYQNRGGNQPQHF
>15|TRBD1|TRBV28|-|TRBJ1-4
TGTGCCAGCAGTTTAAGGGGACAGGGACTTGAAAAACTGTTTTTT
CASSLRGQGLEKLFF
>16|-|TRBV6-1|once|TRBJ2-7
TGTGCCAGCAGTGCGGGACAGGCGGGGGCTTCCTACGAGCAGTACTTC
CASSAGQAGASYEQYF
>15|TRBD1|TRBV6-2/TRBV6-3|-|TRBJ1-2
TGTGCCAGCAGTTACTCACAGGGGGCAATCTATGGCTACACCTTC
CASSYSQGAIYGYTF
>13|-|TRBV7-2|-|TRBJ2-1
TGTGCCAGCATGGCGGACAGATACAATGAGCAGTTCTTC
CASMADRYNEQFF
>15|TRBD2|TRBV7-9|-|TRBJ2-7
TGTGCCAGCAGCCAGGGACTAGCGGGAGGGTACGAGCAGTACTTC
CASSQGLAGGYEQYF
>8|-|TRBV4-3|-|TRBJ2-5
TGCGCCAGCAGCCAGCAGTACTTC
CASSQQYF
>16|-|TRBV28|-|TRBJ2-1
TGTGCCAGCAGTTTAGTGGGAGCGCCCTCCTACAATGAGCAGTTCTTC
CASSLVGAPSYNEQFF
>15|TRBD2|TRBV28|-|TRBJ2-1
TGTGCCAGCAGCTCGAGCGGGAGCTCCTACAATGAGCAGTTCTTC
CASSSSGSSYNEQFF
>15|-|TRBV19|-|TRBJ2-7
TGTGCCAGTATCACGAAATTCCGATTACGAGCCGAGCAGTACTTC
CASITKFRLRAEQYF
>15|TRBD2|TRBV5-1|-|TRBJ2-1
TGCGCCAGCAGCAGTACGGGAGGGTCTTTTAATGAGCAGTTCTTC
CASSSTGGSFNEQFF
>14|TRBD2|TRBV5-5|-|TRBJ2-5
TGTGCCAGCAGCTTGGTGGCGGGAGAAGAGACCCAGTACTTC
CASSLVAGEETQYF
>15|-|TRBV7-9|-|TRBJ1-1
TGTGCCAGCAGCCCAACCGGGAGGGTGAACACTGAAGCTTTCTTT
CASSPTGRVNTEAFF
>16|TRBD1|TRBV5-8|-|TRBJ1-1
TGTGCCAGCAGTCCGGGACAGGGGGCGCTGAACACTGAAGCTTTCTTT
CASSPGQGALNTEAFF
>14|-|TRBV9|-|TRBJ1-1
TGTGCCAGCAGCGTACAAGCTTTTGGCACTGAAGCTTTCTTT
CASSVQAFGTEAFF
>14|-|TRBV12-2|once|TRBJ2-7
TGTGCAAGTCGCTTCAGGATCCGAGGTTGCGAGCAGTACTTC
CASRFRIRGCEQYF
>11|-|TRBV28|-|TRBJ2-7
TGTGCCAGCAGTTTTTTTTCGGAGCAGTACTTC
CASSFFSEQYF
>15|-|TRBV7-9|-|TRBJ1-2
TGTGCCAGCAGCTATCTAGGTGCGGGAAACTATGGCTACACCTTC
CASSYLGAGNYGYTF
>14|-|TRBV12-5|-|TRBJ2-2
TGTGCTAGTGGTCTCCTGGGGAGCACCGGGGAGCTGTTTTTT
CASGLLGSTGELFF
>15|-|TRBV28|once|TRBJ1-5
TGTGCCAGCAGGATAGTTAGAATTAGCAATCAGCCCCAGCATTTT
CASRIVRISNQPQHF
>14|-|TRBV5-1|-|TRBJ1-1
TGCGCCAGCAGCTTACAGATGATGAACACTGAAGCTTTCTTT
CASSLQMMNTEAFF
>13|TRBD1|TRBV29-1|-|TRBJ1-4
TGCAGCGCTAACAGGGGCGAAGATGAAAAACTGTTTTTT
CSANRGEDEKLFF
>15|-|TRBV5-1|-|TRBJ1-4
TGCGCCAGCAGTAAGTCAACAGATAGAAGGGAAAAACTGTTTTTT
CASSKSTDRREKLFF
>14|-|TRBV7-9|-|TRBJ2-7
TGTGCCAGCAGCTTAGGGACAGTGGCCTACGAGCAGTACTTC
CASSLGTVAYEQYF
>14|-|TRBV19|-|TRBJ1-5
TGTGCCAGTAGGACCCCACAGCGTAATCAGCCCCAGCATTTT
CASRTPQRNQPQHF
>12|TRBD2|TRBV23-1|-|TRBJ2-1
TGCGCCAGCAGCCGGGCCGGGAGGGAGCAGTTCTTC
CASSRAGREQFF
>16|TRBD2|TRBV4-1|-|TRBJ2-7
TGCGCCAGCAGCGCGCGGGAGGAACTAGCCTCCTACGAGCAGTACTTC
CASSAREELASYEQYF